These T cell receptor beta chains were read from a single sample in a study of T cells expressing NK-cell markers. From its re-call of the 5' RACE reads, TCRdb lists each CDR3 protein once, without DNA. This sample's table reports 400,000 to 500,000 distinct CDR3 sequences. Input material: blood T cells: a sorted CD56 or NKG2C T cell subset, CD4+ or CD8+ T cells, or bulk PBMC T cells (not recorded which). Every receptor here comes from a woman between 18 and 70 years old in good health. CDR3s include the opening cysteine and the closing phenylalanine or tryptophan. Fields, in order: J gene, V gene, CDR3 protein.

J: TRBJ2-7
V: TRBV6-6
CDR3: CASSQGEGYEQYF

J: TRBJ2-3
V: TRBV7-9
CDR3: CASSFGDRGGDTQYF

J: TRBJ1-5
V: TRBV6-6
CDR3: CASSYSNIQPQHF

J: TRBJ2-7
V: TRBV28
CDR3: CASSIILYRGLTYEQYF

J: TRBJ2-7
V: TRBV28
CDR3: CASRGSAYEQYF

J: TRBJ1-1
V: TRBV16
CDR3: CASSETNTEAFF

J: TRBJ2-1
V: TRBV29-1
CDR3: CSVSQVFGEQFF

J: TRBJ2-3
V: TRBV7-8
CDR3: CASSPGAGADTQNF

J: TRBJ2-3
V: TRBV7-2
CDR3: CASSQQGAQLDTQYF

J: TRBJ2-1
V: TRBV4-3
CDR3: CASSQGPGQGGNEQFF

J: TRBJ2-5
V: TRBV20-1
CDR3: CSARVRGAVETQYF

J: TRBJ1-6
V: TRBV20-1
CDR3: CSARDPAGSGYNSPLHF

J: TRBJ2-2
V: TRBV6-5
CDR3: CASSYSNIPGNTGELFF

J: TRBJ1-1
V: TRBV6-1
CDR3: CASRSHRGEGRYTEAFF

J: TRBJ2-2
V: TRBV7-3
CDR3: CASSSQKLNTGELFF

J: TRBJ2-5
V: TRBV6-2/TRBV6-3
CDR3: CASRPSGSQETQYF

J: TRBJ1-2
V: TRBV6-1
CDR3: CASRDGDNYGYTF

J: TRBJ2-7
V: TRBV4-2
CDR3: CASSQDKAPTMKQYF

J: TRBJ2-2
V: TRBV3-1
CDR3: CASSPIGSGGTGELFF

J: TRBJ2-1
V: TRBV20-1
CDR3: CSARGNNEQFF

J: TRBJ2-5
V: TRBV10-3
CDR3: CAISEAREETQYF

J: TRBJ2-1
V: TRBV5-4
CDR3: CASSFGSSSYNEQFF

J: TRBJ1-5
V: TRBV7-8
CDR3: CASSPQVVGGNQPQHF

J: TRBJ1-4
V: TRBV7-2
CDR3: CASSPGDSFNEKLFF

J: TRBJ1-4
V: TRBV7-2
CDR3: CASSPDRGYEKLFF

J: TRBJ2-6
V: TRBV15
CDR3: CATSSAGGVFSGANVLTF

J: TRBJ2-2
V: TRBV5-1
CDR3: CASSLDWAGTGELFF

J: TRBJ1-2
V: TRBV30
CDR3: CAWMIRGDYGYTF

J: TRBJ2-4
V: TRBV10-1
CDR3: CASSESLGLLQYF